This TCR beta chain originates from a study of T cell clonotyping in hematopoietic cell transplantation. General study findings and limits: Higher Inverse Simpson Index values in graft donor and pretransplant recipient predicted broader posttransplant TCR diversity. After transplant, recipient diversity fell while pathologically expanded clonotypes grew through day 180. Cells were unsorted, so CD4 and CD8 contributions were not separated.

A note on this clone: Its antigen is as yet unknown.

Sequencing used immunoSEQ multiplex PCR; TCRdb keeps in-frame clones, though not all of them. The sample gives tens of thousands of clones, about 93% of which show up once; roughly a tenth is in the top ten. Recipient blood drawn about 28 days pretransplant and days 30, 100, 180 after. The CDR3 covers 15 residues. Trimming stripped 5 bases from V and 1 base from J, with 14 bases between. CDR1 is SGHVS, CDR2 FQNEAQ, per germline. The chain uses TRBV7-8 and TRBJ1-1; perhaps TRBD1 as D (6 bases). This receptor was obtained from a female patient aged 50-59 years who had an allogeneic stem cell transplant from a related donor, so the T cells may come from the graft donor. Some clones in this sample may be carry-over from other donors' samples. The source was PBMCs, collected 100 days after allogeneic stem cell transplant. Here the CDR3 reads CASSIRTVSNTEAFF. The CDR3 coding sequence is TGTGCCAGCAGCATAAGGACAGTTTCGAACACTGAAGCTTTCTTT.